This is a list of T cell receptor beta chains from one sample in a study of blood T cell repertoires in COVID-19. Generated by immunoSEQ multiplex PCR, the TCRdb table keeps only in-frame clones and is missing some. This sample yields approximately 290,000 clones, of which about 80% are seen a single time; 15% to 19% belongs to the top ten. The sequenced material came from peripheral blood. These receptors came from a person aged 70 to 85 with COVID-19, enrolled during active disease. CDR3s leave out the opening cysteine and the closing phenylalanine or tryptophan. Fields, in order: J gene, V gene, CDR3 protein.

J gene: TRBJ1-4; V gene: TRBV11-2; CDR3 protein: ASSPYHPRQGDNEKLF
J gene: TRBJ1-5; V gene: TRBV30; CDR3 protein: AWSTSRRGNQPQH
J gene: TRBJ1-3; V gene: TRBV9; CDR3 protein: ASSPSSGNTIY
J gene: TRBJ1-1; V gene: TRBV5-1; CDR3 protein: ASSLTGQGWDTEAF
J gene: TRBJ2-7; V gene: TRBV19; CDR3 protein: ASSSPGQGYSYEQY
J gene: TRBJ2-4; V gene: TRBV10-3; CDR3 protein: AISEGRGQGSKNIQY
J gene: TRBJ1-4; V gene: TRBV7-9; CDR3 protein: ASSLGSGGGEKLF
J gene: TRBJ2-3; V gene: TRBV28; CDR3 protein: ASIPAGTDTQY
J gene: TRBJ2-2; V gene: TRBV12-5; CDR3 protein: ASGLASGELF
J gene: TRBJ2-3; V gene: TRBV10-3; CDR3 protein: AISESAGARADTQY
J gene: TRBJ1-2; V gene: TRBV3-1/TRBV3-2; CDR3 protein: ASSQGDRVCYT
J gene: TRBJ2-1; V gene: TRBV14; CDR3 protein: ASSPPGLADGEQF
J gene: TRBJ2-7; V gene: TRBV28; CDR3 protein: VVRGEATYEQY
J gene: TRBJ2-7; V gene: TRBV6-2/TRBV6-3; CDR3 protein: ASSYGQDLYEQY
J gene: TRBJ1-1; V gene: TRBV9; CDR3 protein: ASTKSGGAAEAF
J gene: TRBJ1-2; V gene: TRBV11-1; CDR3 protein: ASSTGTGVSYGYT
J gene: TRBJ2-5; V gene: TRBV5-4; CDR3 protein: ASSLPGQGKETQY
J gene: TRBJ2-5; V gene: TRBV27; CDR3 protein: ASSLSGGGAPATQY
J gene: TRBJ1-6; V gene: TRBV5-6; CDR3 protein: ASSLGPPGLRYNSPLH
J gene: TRBJ1-6; V gene: TRBV5-4; CDR3 protein: ASSLVQGANSPLH
J gene: TRBJ2-1; V gene: TRBV6-5; CDR3 protein: ASSYSLRDRRVEQF
J gene: TRBJ2-2; V gene: TRBV7-2; CDR3 protein: ASSFREAGELF
J gene: TRBJ1-1; V gene: TRBV12-3/TRBV12-4; CDR3 protein: ASREPGGTEAF
J gene: TRBJ1-3; V gene: TRBV2; CDR3 protein: ASSSEGGGTVGNTIY
J gene: TRBJ2-3; V gene: TRBV27; CDR3 protein: ASSGQGGGDTQY
J gene: TRBJ2-2; V gene: TRBV27; CDR3 protein: ASSLLAGGTGELF
J gene: TRBJ1-2; V gene: TRBV7-2; CDR3 protein: ASSLRPLEAKPLYGYT
J gene: TRBJ1-3; V gene: TRBV29-1; CDR3 protein: SGQTGTSGNTIY
J gene: TRBJ2-1; V gene: TRBV28; CDR3 protein: ASRVRTSEQF
J gene: TRBJ1-6; V gene: TRBV19; CDR3 protein: ASSTPNRQGAGSPLH
J gene: TRBJ1-5; V gene: TRBV7-2; CDR3 protein: ASSFAQGNQPQH
J gene: TRBJ2-3; V gene: TRBV7-8; CDR3 protein: ASSQRWLAGDRRTDTQY
J gene: TRBJ2-2; V gene: TRBV6-5; CDR3 protein: ASYTGSTGELF
J gene: TRBJ1-2; V gene: TRBV28; CDR3 protein: ASSPPGQGYGYT
J gene: TRBJ1-1; V gene: TRBV7-8; CDR3 protein: ASSPGQGAVNTEAF
J gene: TRBJ2-2; V gene: TRBV5-1; CDR3 protein: ASSFPGARNTGELF
J gene: TRBJ2-3; V gene: TRBV7-2; CDR3 protein: ASSLNDGSTDTQY
J gene: TRBJ1-4; V gene: TRBV27; CDR3 protein: ASSLSYEGDRKKLF
J gene: TRBJ2-5; V gene: TRBV19; CDR3 protein: ASREVGGETQY
J gene: TRBJ2-1; V gene: TRBV29-1; CDR3 protein: SVGRSYNEQF
J gene: TRBJ1-3; V gene: TRBV7-2; CDR3 protein: ASNHAGGPDTIY